The clone carrying this TCR beta chain was seen once. CDR1 is SNHLY and CDR2 is FYNNEI in the germline V gene. The CDR3 length is 13 residues. Trimming shortened V by 5 bases and J by 4 bases, and 8 bases separated the two germline ends. This entry belongs to a study of control samples from healthy donors and cancer patients. Clones were sequenced by immunoSEQ multiplex PCR, and TCRdb holds only the in-frame ones, with some missing. The sample includes approximately 52,000 clones, 87% of them seen just once. The J gene is TRBJ2-2, the V gene TRBV2; D is ambiguous. Sequenced material: PBMCs. This clonotype was obtained from a man aged 55 to 69 with head and neck cancer. The CDR3 sequence is CASSYTATGELFF. As DNA, the CDR3 is TGTGCCAGCAGTTATACGGCCACCGGGGAGCTGTTTTTT. The complete variable domain, with remaining parts taken from reference TRBV2 and TRBJ2-2, reads EPEVTQTPSHQVTQMGQEVILRCVPISNHLYFYWYRQILGQKVEFLVSFYNNEISEKSEIFDDQFSVERPDGSNFTLKIRSTKLEDSAMYFCASSYTATGELFFGEGSRLTVL.